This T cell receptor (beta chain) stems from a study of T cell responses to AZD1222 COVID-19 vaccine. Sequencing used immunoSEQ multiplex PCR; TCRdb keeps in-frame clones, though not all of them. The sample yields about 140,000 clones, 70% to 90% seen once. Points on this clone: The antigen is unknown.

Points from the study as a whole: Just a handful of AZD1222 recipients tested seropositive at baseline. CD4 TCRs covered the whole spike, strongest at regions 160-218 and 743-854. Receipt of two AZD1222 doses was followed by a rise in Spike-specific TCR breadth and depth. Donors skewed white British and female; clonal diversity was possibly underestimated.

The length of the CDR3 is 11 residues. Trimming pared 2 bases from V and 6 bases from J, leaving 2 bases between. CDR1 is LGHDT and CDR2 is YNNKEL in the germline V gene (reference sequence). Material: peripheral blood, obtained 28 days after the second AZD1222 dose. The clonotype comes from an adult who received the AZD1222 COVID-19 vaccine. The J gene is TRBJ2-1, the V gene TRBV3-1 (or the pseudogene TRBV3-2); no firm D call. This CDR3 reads CASSQRNEQFF. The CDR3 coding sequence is TGTGCCAGCAGCCAACGCAATGAGCAGTTCTTC.